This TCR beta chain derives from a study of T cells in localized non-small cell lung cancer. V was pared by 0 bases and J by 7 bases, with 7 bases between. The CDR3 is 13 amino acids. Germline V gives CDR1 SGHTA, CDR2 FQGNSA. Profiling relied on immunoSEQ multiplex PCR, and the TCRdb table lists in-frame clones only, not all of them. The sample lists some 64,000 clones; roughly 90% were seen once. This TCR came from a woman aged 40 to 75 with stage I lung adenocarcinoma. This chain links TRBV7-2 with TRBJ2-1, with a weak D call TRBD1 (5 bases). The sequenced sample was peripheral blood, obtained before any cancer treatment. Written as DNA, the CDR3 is TGTGCCAGCAGCTTAGCGGGGCGGAATGAGCAGTTCTTC. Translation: CASSLAGRNEQFF.